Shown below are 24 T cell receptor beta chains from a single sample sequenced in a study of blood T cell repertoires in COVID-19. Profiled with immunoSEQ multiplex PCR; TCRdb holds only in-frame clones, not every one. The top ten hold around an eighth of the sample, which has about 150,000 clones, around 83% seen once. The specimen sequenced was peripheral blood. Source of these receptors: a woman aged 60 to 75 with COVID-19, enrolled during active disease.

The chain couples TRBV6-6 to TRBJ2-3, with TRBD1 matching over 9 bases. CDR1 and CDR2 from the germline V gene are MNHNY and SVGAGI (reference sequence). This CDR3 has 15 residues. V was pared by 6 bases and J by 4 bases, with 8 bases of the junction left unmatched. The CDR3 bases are TGTGCCAGCAGCCCGGGACAGGGCGGGGCAGATACGCAGTATTTT. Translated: CASSPGQGGADTQYF.

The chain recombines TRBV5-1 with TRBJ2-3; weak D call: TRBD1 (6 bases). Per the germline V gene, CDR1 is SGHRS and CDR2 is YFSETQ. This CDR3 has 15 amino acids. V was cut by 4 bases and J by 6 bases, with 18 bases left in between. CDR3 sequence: CASSARDTGRDTQYF. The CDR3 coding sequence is TGCGCCAGCAGCGCCCGGGACACGGGACGGGATACGCAGTATTTT. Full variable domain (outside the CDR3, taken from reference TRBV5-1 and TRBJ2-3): KAGVTQTPRYLIKTRGQQVTLSCSPISGHRSVSWYQQTPGQGLQFLFEYFSETQRNKGNFPGRFSGRQFSNSRSEMNVSTLELGDSALYLCASSARDTGRDTQYFGPGTRLTVL.

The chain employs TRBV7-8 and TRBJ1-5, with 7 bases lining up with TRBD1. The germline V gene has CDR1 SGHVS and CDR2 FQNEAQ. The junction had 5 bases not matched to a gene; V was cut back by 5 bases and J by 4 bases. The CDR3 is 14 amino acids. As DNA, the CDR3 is TGTGCCAGCAGCGGCGCAGGGGGTAATCAGCCCCAGCATTTT. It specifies CASSGAGGNQPQHF.

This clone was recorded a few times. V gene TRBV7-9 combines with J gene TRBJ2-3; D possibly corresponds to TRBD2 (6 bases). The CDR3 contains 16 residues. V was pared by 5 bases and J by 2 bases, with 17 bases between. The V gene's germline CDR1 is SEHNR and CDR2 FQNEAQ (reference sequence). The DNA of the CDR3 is TGTGCCAGCAGCCGATCGGTGGGGGGAGACACAGATACGCAGTATTTT. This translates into CASSRSVGGDTDTQYF.

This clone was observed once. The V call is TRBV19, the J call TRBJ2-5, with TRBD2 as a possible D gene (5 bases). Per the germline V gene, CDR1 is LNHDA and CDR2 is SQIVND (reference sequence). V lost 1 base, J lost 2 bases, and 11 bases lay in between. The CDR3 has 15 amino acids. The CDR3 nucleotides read TGTGCCAGTAGTATAGGTTCGGGGAAGCAAGAGACCCAGTACTTC. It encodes CASSIGSGKQETQYF.

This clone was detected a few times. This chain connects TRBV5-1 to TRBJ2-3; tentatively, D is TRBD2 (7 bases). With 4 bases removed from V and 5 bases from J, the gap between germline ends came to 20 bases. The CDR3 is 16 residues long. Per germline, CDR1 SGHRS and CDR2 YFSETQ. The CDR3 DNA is TGCGCCAGCAGCCGCCTGGGGGGGGCGACTTTAGATACGCAGTATTTT. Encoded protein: CASSRLGGATLDTQYF.

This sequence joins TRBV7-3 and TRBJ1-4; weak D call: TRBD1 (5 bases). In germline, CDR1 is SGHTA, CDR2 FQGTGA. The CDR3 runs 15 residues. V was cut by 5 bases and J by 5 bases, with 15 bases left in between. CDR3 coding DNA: TGTGCCAGCAGCACCAGCGGGGACCGCAATGAAAAACTGTTTTTT. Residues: CASSTSGDRNEKLFF.

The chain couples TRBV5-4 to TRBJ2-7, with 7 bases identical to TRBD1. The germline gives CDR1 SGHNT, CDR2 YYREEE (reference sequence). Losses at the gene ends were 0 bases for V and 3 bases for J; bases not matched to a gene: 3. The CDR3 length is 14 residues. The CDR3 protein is CASSLDRTGYEQYV. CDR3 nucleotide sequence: TGTGCCAGCAGCTTGGATCGGACAGGCTACGAGCAGTACGTC.

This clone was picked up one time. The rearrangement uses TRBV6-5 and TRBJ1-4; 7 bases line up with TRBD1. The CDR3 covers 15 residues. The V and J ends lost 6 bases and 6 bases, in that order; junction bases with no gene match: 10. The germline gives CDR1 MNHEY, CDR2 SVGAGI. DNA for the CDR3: TGTGCCAGCAGGCGGGTTAGAGGGGGCGATGAAAAACTGTTTTTT. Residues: CASRRVRGGDEKLFF.

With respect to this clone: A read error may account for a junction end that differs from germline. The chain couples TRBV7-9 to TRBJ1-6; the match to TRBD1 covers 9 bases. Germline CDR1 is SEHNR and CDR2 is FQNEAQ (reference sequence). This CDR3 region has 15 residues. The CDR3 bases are TGTGCCAGCAGTTTAGGACAGGGGATATATTCACCCCTCCACTTT. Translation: CASSLGQGIYSPLHF. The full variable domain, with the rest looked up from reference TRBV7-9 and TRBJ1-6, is DTGVSQNPRHKITKRGQNVTFRCDPISEHNRLYWYRQTLGQGPEFLTYFQNEAQLEKSRLLSDRFSAERPKGSFSTLEIQRTEQGDSAMYLCASSLGQGIYSPLHFGNGTRLTVT.

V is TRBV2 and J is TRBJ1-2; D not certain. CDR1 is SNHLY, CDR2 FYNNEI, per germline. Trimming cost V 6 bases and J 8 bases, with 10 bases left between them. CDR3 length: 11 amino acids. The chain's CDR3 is CASSQGGGYTF. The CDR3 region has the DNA TGTGCCAGCAGCCAAGGAGGCGGCTACACCTTC. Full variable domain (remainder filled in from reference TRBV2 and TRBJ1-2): EPEVTQTPSHQVTQMGQEVILRCVPISNHLYFYWYRQILGQKVEFLVSFYNNEISEKSEIFDDQFSVERPDGSNFTLKIRSTKLEDSAMYFCASSQGGGYTFGSGTRLTVV.

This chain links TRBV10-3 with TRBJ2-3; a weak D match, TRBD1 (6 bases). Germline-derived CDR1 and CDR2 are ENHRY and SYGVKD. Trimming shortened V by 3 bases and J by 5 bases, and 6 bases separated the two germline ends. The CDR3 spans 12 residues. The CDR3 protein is CAISEGGDTQYF. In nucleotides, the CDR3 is TGTGCCATCAGTGAAGGGGGAGATACGCAGTATTTT.

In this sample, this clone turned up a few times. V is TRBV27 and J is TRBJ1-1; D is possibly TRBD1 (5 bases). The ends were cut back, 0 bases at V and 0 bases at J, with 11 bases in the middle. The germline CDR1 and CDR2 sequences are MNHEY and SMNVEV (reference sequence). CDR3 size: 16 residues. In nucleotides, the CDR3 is TGTGCCAGCAGTTTATCGACGGGGGTTATGAACACTGAAGCTTTCTTT. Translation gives CASSLSTGVMNTEAFF.

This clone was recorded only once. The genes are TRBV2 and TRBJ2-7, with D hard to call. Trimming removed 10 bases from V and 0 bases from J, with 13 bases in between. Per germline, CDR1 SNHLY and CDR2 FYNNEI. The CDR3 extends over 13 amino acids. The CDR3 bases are TGTGCCATCTCTAAGGAGTACTCCTACGAGCAGTACGTC. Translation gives CAISKEYSYEQYV.

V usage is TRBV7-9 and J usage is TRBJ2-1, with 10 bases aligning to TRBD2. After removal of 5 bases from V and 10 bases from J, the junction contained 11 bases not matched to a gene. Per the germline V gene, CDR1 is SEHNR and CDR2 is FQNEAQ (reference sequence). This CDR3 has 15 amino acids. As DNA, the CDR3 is TGTGCCAGCAGCCCTAGCGGGGGCCTCCTTGGAGAGCAGTTCTTC. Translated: CASSPSGGLLGEQFF.

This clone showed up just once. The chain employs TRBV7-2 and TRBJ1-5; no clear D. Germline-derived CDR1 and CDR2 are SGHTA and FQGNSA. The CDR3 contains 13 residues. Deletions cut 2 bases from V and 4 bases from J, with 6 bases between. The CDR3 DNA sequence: TGTGCCAGCAGCTTATACAGAAATCAGCCCCAGCATTTT. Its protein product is CASSLYRNQPQHF.

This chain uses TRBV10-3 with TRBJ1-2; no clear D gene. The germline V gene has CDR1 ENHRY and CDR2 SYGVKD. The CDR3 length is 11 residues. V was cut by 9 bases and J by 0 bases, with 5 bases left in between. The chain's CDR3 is CAIRANYGYTF. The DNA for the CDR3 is TGTGCCATTAGAGCTAACTATGGCTACACCTTC.

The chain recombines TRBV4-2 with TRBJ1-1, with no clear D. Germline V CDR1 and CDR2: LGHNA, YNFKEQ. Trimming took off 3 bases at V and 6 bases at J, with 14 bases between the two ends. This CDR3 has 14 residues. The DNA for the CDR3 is TGTGCCAGCAGCCAGAGAGGGAGCCTTCCTGAAGCTTTCTTT. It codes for CASSQRGSLPEAFF.

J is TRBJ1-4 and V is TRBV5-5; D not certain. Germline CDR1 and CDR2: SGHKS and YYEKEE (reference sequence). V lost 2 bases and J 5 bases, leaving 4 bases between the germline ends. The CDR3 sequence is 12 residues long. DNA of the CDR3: TGTGCCAGCAGCTTTCAGAATGAAAAACTGTTTTTT. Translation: CASSFQNEKLFF.

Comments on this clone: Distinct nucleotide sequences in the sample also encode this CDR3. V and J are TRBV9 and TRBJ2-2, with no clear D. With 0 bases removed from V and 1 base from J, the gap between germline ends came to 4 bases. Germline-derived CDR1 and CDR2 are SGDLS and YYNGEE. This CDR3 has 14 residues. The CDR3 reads CASSVVLNTGELFF. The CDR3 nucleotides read TGTGCCAGCAGCGTAGTATTGAACACCGGGGAGCTGTTTTTT.

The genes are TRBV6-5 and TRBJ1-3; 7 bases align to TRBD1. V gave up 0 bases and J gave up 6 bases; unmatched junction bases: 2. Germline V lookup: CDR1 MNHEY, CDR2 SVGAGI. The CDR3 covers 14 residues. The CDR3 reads CASSYSGGENTIYF. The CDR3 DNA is TGTGCCAGCAGTTACTCAGGGGGCGAAAACACCATATATTTT.

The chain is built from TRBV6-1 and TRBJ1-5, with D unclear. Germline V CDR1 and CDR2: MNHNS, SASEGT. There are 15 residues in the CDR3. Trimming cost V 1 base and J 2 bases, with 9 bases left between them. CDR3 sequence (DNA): TGTGCCAGCAGTGAAGGGTGGGGAGGCAATCAGCCCCAGCATTTT. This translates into CASSEGWGGNQPQHF.

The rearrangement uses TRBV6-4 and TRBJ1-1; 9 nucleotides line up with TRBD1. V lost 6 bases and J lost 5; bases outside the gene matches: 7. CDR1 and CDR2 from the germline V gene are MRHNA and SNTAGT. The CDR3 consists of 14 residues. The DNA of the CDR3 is TGTGCCAGCAGGGATACAGGGGGCAGGACTGAAGCTTTCTTT. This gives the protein CASRDTGGRTEAFF.

CDR3 coding DNA: TGTGCCAGTCTCTTCGGAAACACCATATATTTT. It is translated as CASLFGNTIYF. The chain uses TRBV6-5 and TRBJ1-3, with D unclear. V lost 9 bases to trimming and J lost 4 bases, with 7 bases between them. Per the germline V gene, CDR1 is MNHEY and CDR2 is SVGAGI. The CDR3 runs to 11 residues.